This paragraph reports one T cell receptor beta chain. This clone was found a few times. Its antigen is still unknown. No quality values exist for individual bases; no much larger clone is one base distant. This record comes from a study of radiotherapy plus CTLA-4 blockade in lung cancer (dated by TCRdb to 2016 to 2019). As for the study more broadly: Among the enrolled patients, about 19% had an objective response, and about 31% reached disease control.

Sequences SGDLS (CDR1) and YYNGEE (CDR2) are obtained from the germline V gene. V is pared back by 4 bases and J by 5 bases, with 11 bases lying between the germline termini. The CDR3 spans 13 residues, from the cysteine through the phenylalanine. Only the CDR3 region is kept as DNA, spanning 39 bases read in frame from base 1. The study at large found these results: Increased serum interferon-beta after radiation, together with early dynamic changes in blood T cell clones, were reported to be the strongest predictors of response. After treatment with radiotherapy and ipilimumab, TCR clones that came from tumors expanded in the peripheral blood.

Receptors were amplified or captured by the immunoSEQ multiplex PCR assay. This is the immuneACCESS table as TCRdb keeps it, with only in-frame sequences that have V and J called. A part of the clones is gone; compared with another copy, unresolved V genes explain less than half, and the rest is unexplained. Within this sample are tens of thousands of clones, with around 70% of them counted one time only. Of the sample, more than 3.5% is held by the ten largest clones. In this study, focal radiation therapy paired with CTLA-4 blockade (ipilimumab) was tested in patients who had chemo-refractory metastatic non-small-cell lung cancer.

The rearranged segments are TRBV9 and TRBJ2-3; confidence is insufficient to name the D gene. The receptor was derived from a human donor with non-small cell lung cancer who had stable disease on radiotherapy plus ipilimumab. The sample here was peripheral blood, taken from a patient treated with radiotherapy plus ipilimumab. The CDR3 region reads CASSRRLVDTQYF. The nucleotides read TGTGCCAGCAGCCGGCGCCTAGTAGATACGCAGTATTTT.